This TCR beta chain stems from a study of T cells in Graves' hyperthyroidism and ophthalmopathy. General observations from the study: From stable hyperthyroidism, ophthalmopathy was set apart by a 13 V-J model. Most thyroid clonotypes expanded above 0.001 were also detected in blood.

The study defined stable Graves' hyperthyroidism as no ophthalmopathy progression within 18 months. It was uncontrolled infection, other autoimmune disease, pregnancy or lactation that excluded patients. Trimming left V 6 bases short and J 3 bases short, with 20 bases between. Germline V CDR1 and CDR2: LNHDA, SQIVND (reference sequence). The length of the CDR3 is 16 residues. Many counts were recorded for this clonotype. Its specificity is unknown. TCR beta CDR3 regions were amplified from RNA. HTBI primers were the set used in a first-round RT-PCR of the TCR CDR3. TCRdb called the multiplex PCR reads again in MiXCR, with one record for every CDR3 protein. The data show a few hundred thousand distinct CDR3 sequences, under 60% seen once.

The source material was peripheral blood or thyroid tissue (not recorded which). The chain employs TRBV19 and TRBJ1-1, with a possible D match to TRBD1 (5 bases). The sequence came from a woman between 18 and 29 years old with Graves' hyperthyroidism. The CDR3 DNA follows: TGTGCCAGTAGCTCGGGGCCGAAAGGGGCGGACACTGAAGCTTTCTTT. It specifies CASSSGPKGADTEAFF.